This T cell receptor (beta chain) was recovered during a study of blood T cell repertoires in COVID-19. Study overall: The United States, Italy and Spain provided the acute and convalescent COVID-19 samples. T cells, B-cell-depleted T cells, or PBMCs provided the cDNA or gDNA that served as material.

V lost 2 bases to trimming and J lost 0 bases; unmatched junction nucleotides: 4. This CDR3 comprises 15 residues. Per germline, CDR1 SGHRS and CDR2 YFSETQ. How the authors handled the data: Nucleated cell number was recorded as an estimate derived from reference gene primer amplification. Clones were read by immunoSEQ multiplex PCR, and TCRdb kept only the in-frame ones, dropping some. That table furnishes V, J and clone size, whereas the DNA furnished D and trimming. The table has around 79,000 clones, around 89% seen once. The sample consisted of peripheral blood. The rearrangement uses TRBV5-1 and TRBJ1-2; 7 bases match TRBD1. The TCR was taken from a man between 65 and 85 years old with active or convalescent COVID-19. Written as DNA, the CDR3 is TGCGCCAGCAGCTTAGGACAGGTTACTAACTATGGCTACACCTTC. It specifies CASSLGQVTNYGYTF.